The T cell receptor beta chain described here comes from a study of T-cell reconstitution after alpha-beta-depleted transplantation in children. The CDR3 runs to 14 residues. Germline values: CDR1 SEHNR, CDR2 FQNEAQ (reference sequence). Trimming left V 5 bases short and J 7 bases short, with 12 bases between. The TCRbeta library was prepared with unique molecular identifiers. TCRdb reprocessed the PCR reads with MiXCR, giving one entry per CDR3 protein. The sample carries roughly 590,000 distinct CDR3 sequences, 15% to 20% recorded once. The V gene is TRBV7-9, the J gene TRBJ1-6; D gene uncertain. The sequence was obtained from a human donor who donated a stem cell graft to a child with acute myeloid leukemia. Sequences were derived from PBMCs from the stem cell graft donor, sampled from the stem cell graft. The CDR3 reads CASSRAQQNSPLHF. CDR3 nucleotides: TGTGCCAGCAGCCGGGCCCAGCAGAATTCACCCCTCCACTTT.